This TCR beta chain was observed in a study of blood T cells in healthy people across ages (dated by TCRdb to between 2015 and 2017). The study in broad terms: In model experiments, template switching captured roughly one uniquely barcoded TCR beta cDNA molecule for every two T cells. Age-related changes in TCR beta repertoire diversity were measured in the study by deep sequencing normalized with unique cDNA molecular identifiers. Four age groups were formed from the donors: young (average about 17 years), middle-aged (less than 40), aged (approximately 60) and long-lived (more than 75). To avoid experimental bias, donors of different ages were randomly spread across the sequencing lanes. Using the same blood draw, the study looked at two additional independent replicas of 1 million unique cDNA reads for two donors, one aged 18 to 30 and the other aged 80 or older. What the research found in general, with its limitations: Conclusive comparison of naive and antigen-experienced compartments was prevented by the profiling of bulk unsorted PBMCs. Because donor CMV infection status was unknown, age-related changes in expanded clonotypes were potentially confounded. Compared with the aged group, the long-lived group had more naive CD4+ T cells, fewer expanded clones and increased TCR diversity, suggesting age selection. A strong correlation was found between observed TCR beta diversity and the percentage of naive T cells measured by flow cytometry. Estimates of total diversity based on one million sequenced T cells were regarded as lower bounds and as underestimates. As age increased, observed TCR beta diversity per million T cells dropped in a roughly linear way, and a significant reduction was already evident by age 40.

Details on this clonotype: The target of this receptor is not known. A read error may produce the germline difference seen at one junction end.

The approximately 41 donors, aged about 6 to 90 years, were systemically healthy Caucasian individuals from Russia. Around 9.9 milliliters of peripheral blood were collected from each donor into EDTA-treated Vacutainer tubes. Ficoll-Paque density-gradient centrifugation was used to isolate PBMCs, with at least 6 million per sample. Total RNA was extracted from PBMCs with Trizol reagent, with at least 6 micrograms obtained per sample. Naive CD45RAhigh/CD27high T cell percentages were measured by flow cytometry on a PBMC aliquot from every donor. The library came from 5' RACE. For sequencing, an Illumina HiSeq 2500 was employed. The second PCR ran for roughly 7 to 12 cycles and used a J-beta primer mix along with a sample-barcoded 5' primer. A template-switch 5' adaptor carrying 12 random nucleotides introduced a unique molecular identifier onto each TCR beta cDNA molecule. Each sample yielded at least 3 million CDR3-containing paired-end reads. The Mint cDNA synthesis kit, primed by a TRBC-specific oligonucleotide, was used to synthesize first-strand cDNA from all RNA. Following uracil-DNA glycosylase treatment, a first 18-cycle PCR with universal primers M1SS and BC2_uni_R was performed on all cDNA. As for how the authors treated the data: For normalization, 1 million high-quality reads were randomly selected from each sample, with every read carrying a distinct molecular identifier. Reads with shared molecular identifiers were discarded instead of being binned into consensus sequences. MiTCR, set to a Q25 quality threshold and the strictest error-elimination algorithm, was used for CDR3 identification, clonotype clustering and error correction. Lower-bound total TCR beta diversity was estimated with a nonparametric unseen species model using Euler transformation. TCRdb passed the public sequencing reads through fastp at Q25 and MiXCR, retaining productive beta sequences. Rows merge per CDR3 protein into single entries with the most common DNA and genes. The V and J calls were not made by the authors but by TCRdb's processing. A total of roughly 650,000 distinct CDR3 sequences appear in this sample, roughly 32% of them only once. Jointly, the top ten make up 15% of the sample.

The CDR3 has 15 amino acids, counting the end cysteine and phenylalanine. Only the CDR3 DNA stays, 45 bases, in frame from base 1. The germline V gene (reference sequence) provides CDR1 DFQATT and CDR2 SNEGSKA. The sequence links TRBV20-1 to TRBJ2-2, with 7 bases matching TRBD2. The sample was blood. This receptor was identified in a woman of 80 years or more in good health. Donor details come from another sample of the same person, matched by shared clones. CDR3 sequence: CSARDSGTNTGERFF. The nucleotides read TGCAGTGCTAGAGACAGCGGGACGAACACCGGGGAGCGGTTTTTT.